The entry below gives a single T cell receptor (beta chain) sequence along with its context. Its antigen remains unidentified. These data belong to a study of cytomegalovirus exposure and HLA in healthy donors. Findings and caveats of the study: The authors listed 150 or so TCR beta chains as cytomegalovirus-associated. Rarity characterized most TCR sequences, yet some public TCRs appeared in many donors.

Libraries were prepared by immunoSEQ multiplex PCR; TCRdb keeps only in-frame clonotypes and omits some of them. The sample includes around 300,000 clones, approximately 86% of them seen just once. The trim removed 0 bases at V and 3 bases at J, leaving 2 bases unmatched. This CDR3 spans 15 amino acids. CDR1 and CDR2 (germline): SGDLS, YYNGEE. The TCR was taken from a man younger than 45 in good health and CMV-seronegative. The sequenced material came from PBMCs. The V gene is TRBV9, the J gene TRBJ1-2; 10 nucleotides line up with TRBD1. The CDR3 spells CASSVGGTGDYGYTF. CDR3 bases: TGTGCCAGCAGCGTAGGAGGGACAGGGGACTATGGCTACACCTTC.